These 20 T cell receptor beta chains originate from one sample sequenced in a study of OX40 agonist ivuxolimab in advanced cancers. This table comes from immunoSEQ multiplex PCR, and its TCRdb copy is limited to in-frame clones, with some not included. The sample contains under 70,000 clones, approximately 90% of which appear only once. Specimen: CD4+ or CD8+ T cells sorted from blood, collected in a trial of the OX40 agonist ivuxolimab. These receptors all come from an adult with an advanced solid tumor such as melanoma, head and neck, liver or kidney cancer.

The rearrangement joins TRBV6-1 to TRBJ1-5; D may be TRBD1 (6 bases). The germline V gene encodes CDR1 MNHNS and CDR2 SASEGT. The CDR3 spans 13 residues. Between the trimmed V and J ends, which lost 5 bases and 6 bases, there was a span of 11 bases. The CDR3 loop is CASSTGLGQPQHF. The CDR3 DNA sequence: TGTGCCAGCAGTACAGGGTTGGGTCAGCCCCAGCATTTT.

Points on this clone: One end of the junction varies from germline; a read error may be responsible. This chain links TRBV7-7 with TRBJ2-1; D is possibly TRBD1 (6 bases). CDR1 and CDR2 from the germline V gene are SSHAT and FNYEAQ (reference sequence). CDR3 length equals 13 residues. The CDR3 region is CASSQGSYNEQFF. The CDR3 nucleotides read TGTGCTAGCAGCCAGGGGTCCTACAATGAGCAGTTCTTC.

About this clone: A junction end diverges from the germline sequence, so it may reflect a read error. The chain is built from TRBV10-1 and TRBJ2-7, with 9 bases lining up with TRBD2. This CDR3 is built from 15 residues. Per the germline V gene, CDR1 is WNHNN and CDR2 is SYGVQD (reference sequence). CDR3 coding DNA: TGCGCCAGCAGTGAGACGGCTAGCGGGACCTACGAGCAGTGCTTC. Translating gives CASSETASGTYEQCF.

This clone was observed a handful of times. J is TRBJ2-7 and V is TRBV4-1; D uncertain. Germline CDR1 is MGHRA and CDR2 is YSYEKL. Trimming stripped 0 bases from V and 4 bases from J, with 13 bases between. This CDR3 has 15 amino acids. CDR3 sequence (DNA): TGCGCCAGCAGCCAAGAATGGCCGGTCGTTTACGAGCAGTACTTC. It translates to CASSQEWPVVYEQYF.

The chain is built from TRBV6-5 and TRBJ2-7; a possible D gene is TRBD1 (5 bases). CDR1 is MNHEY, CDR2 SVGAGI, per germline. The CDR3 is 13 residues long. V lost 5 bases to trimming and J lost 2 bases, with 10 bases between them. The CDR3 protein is CASSHGQAYEQYF. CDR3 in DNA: TGTGCCAGCAGTCATGGACAAGCCTACGAGCAGTACTTC.

In nucleotides, the CDR3 is TGTGCCAGCAGCCAAGATATGTATCCCAGGGAAGAGAGTGAGCAGTTCTTC. Translation: CASSQDMYPREESEQFF. The chain joins TRBV4-2 to TRBJ2-1, with D possibly TRBD1 on 5 matching bases. V shed 0 bases and J shed 9 bases, with 21 bases lying between them. Germline assignment: CDR1 LGHNA and CDR2 YNFKEQ. The CDR3 is made up of 17 amino acids.

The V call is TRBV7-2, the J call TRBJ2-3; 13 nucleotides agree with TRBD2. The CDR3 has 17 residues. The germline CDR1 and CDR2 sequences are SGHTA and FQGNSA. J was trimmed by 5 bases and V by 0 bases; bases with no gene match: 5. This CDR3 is CASSLALAGGRLDTQYF. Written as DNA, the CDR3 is TGTGCCAGCAGCTTAGCACTAGCGGGGGGGCGCTTAGATACGCAGTATTTT.

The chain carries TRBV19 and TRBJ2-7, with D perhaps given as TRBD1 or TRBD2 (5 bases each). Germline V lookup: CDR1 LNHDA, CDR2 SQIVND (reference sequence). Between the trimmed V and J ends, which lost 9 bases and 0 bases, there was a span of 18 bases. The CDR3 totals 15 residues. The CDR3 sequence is CASRDVHGGSYEQYF. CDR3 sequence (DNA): TGTGCCAGCAGGGACGTCCATGGGGGCTCCTACGAGCAGTACTTC.

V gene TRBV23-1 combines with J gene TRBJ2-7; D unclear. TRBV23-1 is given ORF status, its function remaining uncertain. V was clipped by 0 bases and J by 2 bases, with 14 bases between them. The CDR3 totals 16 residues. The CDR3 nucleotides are TGCGCCAGCAGTCAATCGTTTCCCCGACCCGCCTACGAGCAGTACTTC. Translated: CASSQSFPRPAYEQYF.

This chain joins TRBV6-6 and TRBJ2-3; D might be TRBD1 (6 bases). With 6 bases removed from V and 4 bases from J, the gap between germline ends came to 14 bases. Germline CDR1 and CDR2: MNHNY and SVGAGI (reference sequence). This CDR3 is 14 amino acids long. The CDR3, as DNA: TGTGCCAGCAGATCAGAAAACAGGGCAGATACGCAGTATTTT. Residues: CASRSENRADTQYF.

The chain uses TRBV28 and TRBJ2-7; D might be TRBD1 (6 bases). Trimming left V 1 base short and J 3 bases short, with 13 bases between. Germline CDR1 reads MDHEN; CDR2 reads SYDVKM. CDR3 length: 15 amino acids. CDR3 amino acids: CASSLFRDTRYEQYF. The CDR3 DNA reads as TGTGCCAGCAGTTTATTTCGGGACACACGCTACGAGCAGTACTTC. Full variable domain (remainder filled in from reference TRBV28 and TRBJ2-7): DVKVTQSSRYLVKRTGEKVFLECVQDMDHENMFWYRQDPGLGLRLIYFSYDVKMKEKGDIPEGYSVSREKKERFSLILESASTNQTSMYLCASSLFRDTRYEQYFGPGTRLTVT.

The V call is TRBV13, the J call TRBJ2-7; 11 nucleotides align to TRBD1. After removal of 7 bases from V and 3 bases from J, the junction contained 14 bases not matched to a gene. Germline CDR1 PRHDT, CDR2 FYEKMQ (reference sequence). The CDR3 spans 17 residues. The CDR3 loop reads CASTPRRTGGRGYEQYF. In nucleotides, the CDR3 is TGTGCCAGCACCCCGCGGCGGACAGGGGGCAGAGGCTACGAGCAGTACTTC.

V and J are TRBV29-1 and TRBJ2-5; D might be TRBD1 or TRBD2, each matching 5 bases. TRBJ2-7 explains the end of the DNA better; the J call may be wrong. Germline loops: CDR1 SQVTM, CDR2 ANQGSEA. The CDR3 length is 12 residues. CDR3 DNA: TGCAGCGTTATAGGGACCTCCTACGAGCAGTACTTC. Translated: CSVIGTSYEQYF.

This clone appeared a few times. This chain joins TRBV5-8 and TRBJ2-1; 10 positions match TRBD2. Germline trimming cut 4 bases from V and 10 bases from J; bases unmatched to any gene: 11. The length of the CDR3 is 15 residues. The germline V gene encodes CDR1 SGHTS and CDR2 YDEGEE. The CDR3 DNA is TGTGCCAGCAGCCTCGGGACTAGCGCCCAAGGAGAGCAGTTCTTC. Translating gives CASSLGTSAQGEQFF.

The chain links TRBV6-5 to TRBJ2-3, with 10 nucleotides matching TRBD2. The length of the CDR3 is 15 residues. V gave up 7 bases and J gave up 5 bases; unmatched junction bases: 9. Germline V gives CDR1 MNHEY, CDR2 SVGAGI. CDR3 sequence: CASKLLAGVGDTQYF. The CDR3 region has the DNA TGTGCCAGCAAGCTCCTAGCGGGAGTTGGAGATACGCAGTATTTT.

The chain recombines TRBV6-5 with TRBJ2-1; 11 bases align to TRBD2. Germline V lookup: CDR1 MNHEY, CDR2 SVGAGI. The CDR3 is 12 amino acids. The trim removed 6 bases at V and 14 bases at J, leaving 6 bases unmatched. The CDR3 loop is CASRSSGGKEFF. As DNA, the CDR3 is TGTGCCAGCAGGTCTAGCGGGGGGAAAGAGTTCTTC.

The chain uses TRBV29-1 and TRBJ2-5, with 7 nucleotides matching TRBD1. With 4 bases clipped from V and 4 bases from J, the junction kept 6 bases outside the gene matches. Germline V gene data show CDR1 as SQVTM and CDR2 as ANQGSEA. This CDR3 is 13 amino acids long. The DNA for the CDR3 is TGCAGCGTTGGGTCAGGGGGAAGAGAGACCCAGTACTTC. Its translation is CSVGSGGRETQYF.

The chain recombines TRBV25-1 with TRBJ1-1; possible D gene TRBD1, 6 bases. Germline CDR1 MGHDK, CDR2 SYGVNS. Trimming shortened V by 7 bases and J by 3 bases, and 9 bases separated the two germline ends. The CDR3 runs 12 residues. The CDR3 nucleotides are TGTGCCAGCATCCGACAGGACACTGAAGCTTTCTTT. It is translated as CASIRQDTEAFF.

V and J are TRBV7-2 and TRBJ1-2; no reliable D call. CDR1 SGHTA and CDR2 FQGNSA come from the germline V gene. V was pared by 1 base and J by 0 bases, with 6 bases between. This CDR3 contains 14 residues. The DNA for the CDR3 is TGTGCCAGCAGCTTAGGGGCGTCTAACTATGGCTACACCTTC. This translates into CASSLGASNYGYTF.

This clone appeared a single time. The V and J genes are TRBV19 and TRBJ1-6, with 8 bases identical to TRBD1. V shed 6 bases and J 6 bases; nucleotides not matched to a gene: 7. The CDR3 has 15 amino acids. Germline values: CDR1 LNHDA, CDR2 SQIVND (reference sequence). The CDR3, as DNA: TGTGCCAGTAGAGCCACAGGGGGAGGTAATTCACCCCTCCACTTT. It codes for CASRATGGGNSPLHF.